This is a list of T cell receptor beta chains from one sample in a study of vaccination and CD4 T cells after COVID-19. TCRdb reprocessed the PCR reads via MiXCR and lists one record per CDR3 protein. The top ten clones hold about 5% of a sample with tens of thousands of distinct CDR3 sequences, approximately 53% of them seen once. Sequencing used CD4+ T cells from blood, obtained about 7 months after SARS-CoV-2 vaccination. The receptor source for this set is a human donor who had recovered from COVID-19. The CDR3 runs from the conserved cysteine through the conserved F or W. A D gene is named only where the DNA matches it firmly. Size is omitted from some rows. Given values are once, few, many or a class for expanded clones.

v_call	d_call	j_call	clone_size	cdr3_nt	cdr3_aa
TRBV6-1	TRBD2	TRBJ2-7	-	TGTGCCAGCAGTCCGACTAGCGGGAGCTATCACGAGCAGTACTTC	CASSPTSGSYHEQYF
TRBV7-9	-	TRBJ1-1	-	TGTGCCAGCAGCTTAGTTAGGGGAGGAGGCACTGAAGCTTTCTTT	CASSLVRGGGTEAFF
TRBV27	TRBD1	TRBJ2-5	-	TGTGCCAGCAGTCCCGAAGACAGGGGGCCTAGCCTGGCTGAGACCCAGTACTTC	CASSPEDRGPSLAETQYF
TRBV20-1	TRBD1	TRBJ2-1	few	TGCAGTGAGACCGGGACAGGCCTCAATGAGCAGTTCTTC	CSETGTGLNEQFF
TRBV27	-	TRBJ1-2	few	TGTGCCAGCAGGTCCAGATCAGGGCCCTATGGCTACACCTTC	CASRSRSGPYGYTF
TRBV19	TRBD2	TRBJ2-1	-	TGTGCCAGTAGTATCTCTAGCGGGAGGCACAATGAGCAGTTCTTC	CASSISSGRHNEQFF
TRBV27	TRBD2	TRBJ2-3	-	TGTGCCAGTAGTCCTCGGACTAGCCGCCCTCCTAGGGATACGCAGTATTTT	CASSPRTSRPPRDTQYF
TRBV7-2	TRBD1	TRBJ1-6	-	TGTGCCAGCAGCTTAGGGGACAGCCAGAATTCACCCCTCCACTTT	CASSLGDSQNSPLHF
TRBV24-1	-	TRBJ1-2	few	TGTGCCACCAGTAATCAGGGCGGCTATGGCTACACCTTC	CATSNQGGYGYTF
TRBV7-9	TRBD1	TRBJ2-2	-	TGTGCCAGCAGCCGGACAGGGGCCACCGGGGAGCTGTTTTTT	CASSRTGATGELFF
TRBV6-5	-	TRBJ1-1	-	TGTGCCAGCAGTTACTCGATATCGGGGAACACTGAAGCTTTCTTT	CASSYSISGNTEAFF
TRBV19	TRBD2	TRBJ2-1	-	TGTGCCAGTAGTACCCTTGGACTAGCGGGGGGGAGCTCCTACAATGAGCAGTTCTTC	CASSTLGLAGGSSYNEQFF
TRBV20-1	-	TRBJ2-7	-	TGCGCCTCGCAGGGCGCCAACGAGCAGTACTTC	CASQGANEQYF
TRBV20-1	-	TRBJ2-7	-	TGCAGTGCTAGGAGGGGCACTACCTACGAGCAGTACTTC	CSARRGTTYEQYF
TRBV4-3	-	TRBJ1-2	-	TGCGCCAGCAGCCCACTACAGGGCCACTATGGCTACACCTTC	CASSPLQGHYGYTF
TRBV20-1	-	TRBJ1-1	-	TGCAGTGCTAGCAGGGTGAACACTGAAGCTTTCTTT	CSASRVNTEAFF
TRBV28	-	TRBJ1-5	-	TGTGCCAGCAGGTTTCTCCTTGGCAATCAGCCCCAGCATTTT	CASRFLLGNQPQHF
TRBV20-1	TRBD2	TRBJ2-1	few	TGCAGTGCTAGAACCGGGGGGGCGGACTACAATGAGCAGTTCTTC	CSARTGGADYNEQFF
TRBV20-1	TRBD1	TRBJ1-6	once	TGCAGTGCTTGGGGACAGGGTAATTCACCCCTCCACTTT	CSAWGQGNSPLHF
TRBV20-1	-	TRBJ2-5	-	TGCAGTGCTGGGGGACACCAAGAGACCCAGTACTTC	CSAGGHQETQYF
TRBV7-9	-	TRBJ2-5	few	TGTGCCAGCAGCCGAGAAGGGGAGACCCAGTACTTC	CASSREGETQYF
TRBV7-2	-	TRBJ1-1	few	TGTGCCAGCAGCTTCGATAGGCAAGAAGCTTTCTTT	CASSFDRQEAFF
TRBV7-9	-	TRBJ1-1	few	TGTGCCAGCACCCGGGCCTCAGACACTGAAGCTTTCTTT	CASTRASDTEAFF
TRBV2	TRBD1	TRBJ2-5	-	TGTGCCAGCAAGCGGACAGGGGGCAAGACCCAGTACTTC	CASKRTGGKTQYF
TRBV20-1	-	TRBJ1-2	few	TGCAGTGCTAGCGCGGTCGGGGCAGGCCTTAACTATGGCTACACCTTC	CSASAVGAGLNYGYTF
TRBV7-8	-	TRBJ2-2	-	TGTGCCAGCAGCAGCACTATTTGGGGGCCGGACCGGGAGCTGTTTTTT	CASSSTIWGPDRELFF
TRBV27	TRBD2	TRBJ2-1	-	TGTGCCAGCAGTCCCCGGACTAGTACGAACAATGAGCAGTTCTTC	CASSPRTSTNNEQFF
TRBV7-3	TRBD1	TRBJ2-7	few	TGTGCCAGCAGCTTAACGTTGACAGGGGGCTACGAGCAGTACTTC	CASSLTLTGGYEQYF
TRBV27	-	TRBJ2-5	few	TGTGCCAGCAGTTTCCTTAGACAAGAGACCCAGTACTTC	CASSFLRQETQYF
TRBV28	-	TRBJ1-2	few	TGTGCCAGCAGGCGACCCCAGGGATTTGGCTACACCTTC	CASRRPQGFGYTF
TRBV20-1	-	TRBJ1-2	-	TGCAGTGCTAGATTTGACTATGGCTACACCTTC	CSARFDYGYTF
TRBV7-9	TRBD1	TRBJ2-1	few	TGTGCCAGCAGCTTAGCCAGGGGGCCCGGCAATGAGCAGTTCTTC	CASSLARGPGNEQFF
TRBV20-1	TRBD2	TRBJ2-3	-	TGCAGTGAGCTAGCGGGATTCACAGATACGCAGTATTTT	CSELAGFTDTQYF
TRBV7-3	TRBD2	TRBJ2-1	-	TGTGCCAGCAGCCTGTTCGGGGGAGGGCTCCACAATGAGCAGTTCTTC	CASSLFGGGLHNEQFF
TRBV25-1	TRBD2	TRBJ2-3	-	TGTGCCAGCAGTGTGCCTAGCGGGAGTTCCGATGATACGCAGTATTTT	CASSVPSGSSDDTQYF
TRBV20-1	-	TRBJ2-3	-	TGCAGTGCTAGTGGCAGGGCCATGGGTCCAGATACGCAGTATTTT	CSASGRAMGPDTQYF
TRBV20-1	-	TRBJ1-5	-	TGCAGTGCTAGCGGAGTGTTAAATCAGCCCCAGCATTTT	CSASGVLNQPQHF
TRBV20-1	TRBD1	TRBJ1-1	once	TGCAGTGCTCCCGACAGGGGGCCGAACACTGAAGCTTTCTTT	CSAPDRGPNTEAFF